This record looks at one TCR beta chain sequence and its context. Antigen unknown. The entry originates in a study of a mutant IDH1 vaccine in newly diagnosed glioma. CDR3 length: 15 amino acids. Trimming took 0 bases from V and 4 from J, leaving 14 bases between them. Germline V gene data show CDR1 as SGHRS and CDR2 as YFSETQ. Assay used: immunoSEQ multiplex PCR; TCRdb lists only in-frame clones, some missing. Of about 55,000 clones in the sample, 75% to 90% are singletons; the top ten hold 6.2%. Time point: week 23, last vaccination. Doses consisted of 300 ug of mutant IDH1 20-mer peptide each, paired with topical imiquimod.

The TCR was taken from a man aged 35 to 55 with glioma. This rearrangement joins TRBV5-1 to TRBJ2-7, with D possibly being TRBD1 (7 bases). The sample consisted of PBMCs, taken from a glioma patient whose treatment included an IDH1 peptide vaccine. CDR3 region: CASSLAGDRLYEQYF. DNA of the CDR3: TGCGCCAGCAGCTTGGCGGGGGACAGATTATACGAGCAGTACTTC.